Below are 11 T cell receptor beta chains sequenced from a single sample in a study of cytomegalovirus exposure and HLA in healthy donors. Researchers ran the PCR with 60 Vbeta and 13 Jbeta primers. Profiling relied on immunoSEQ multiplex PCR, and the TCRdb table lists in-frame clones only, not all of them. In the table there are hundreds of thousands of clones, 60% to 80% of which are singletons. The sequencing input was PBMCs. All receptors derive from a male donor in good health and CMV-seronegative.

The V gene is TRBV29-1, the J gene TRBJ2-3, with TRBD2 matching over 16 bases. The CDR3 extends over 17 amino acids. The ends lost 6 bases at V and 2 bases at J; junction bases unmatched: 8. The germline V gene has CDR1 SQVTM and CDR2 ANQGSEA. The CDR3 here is CSVLGTSGGVPTDTQYF. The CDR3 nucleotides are TGCAGCGTCCTCGGGACTAGCGGGGGGGTCCCCACAGATACGCAGTATTTT.

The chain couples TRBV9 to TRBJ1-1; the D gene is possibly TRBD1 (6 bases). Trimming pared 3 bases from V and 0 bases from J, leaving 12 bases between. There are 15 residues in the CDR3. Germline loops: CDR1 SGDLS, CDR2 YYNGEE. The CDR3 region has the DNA TGTGCCAGCAGCGCCCCAGGGGTAATGAACACTGAAGCTTTCTTT. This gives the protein CASSAPGVMNTEAFF.

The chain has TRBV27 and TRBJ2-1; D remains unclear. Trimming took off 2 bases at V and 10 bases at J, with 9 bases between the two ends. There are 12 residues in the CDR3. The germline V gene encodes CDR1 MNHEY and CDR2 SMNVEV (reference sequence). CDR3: CASSLGRSEQFF. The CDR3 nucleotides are TGTGCCAGCAGTTTAGGTAGATCGGAGCAGTTCTTC.

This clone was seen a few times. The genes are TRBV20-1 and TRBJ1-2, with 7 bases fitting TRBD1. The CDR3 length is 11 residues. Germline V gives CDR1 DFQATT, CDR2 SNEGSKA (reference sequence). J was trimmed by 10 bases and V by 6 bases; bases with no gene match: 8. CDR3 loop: CSAGDSLPYTF. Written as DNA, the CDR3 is TGCAGTGCGGGGGACAGCCTCCCCTACACCTTC.

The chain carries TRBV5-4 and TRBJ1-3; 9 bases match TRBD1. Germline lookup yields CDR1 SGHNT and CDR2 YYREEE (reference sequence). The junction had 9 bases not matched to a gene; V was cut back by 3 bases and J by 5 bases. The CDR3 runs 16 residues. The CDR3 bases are TGTGCCAGCAGCTCGGGGACAGGGATTAGTAGAAACACCATATATTTT. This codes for CASSSGTGISRNTIYF.

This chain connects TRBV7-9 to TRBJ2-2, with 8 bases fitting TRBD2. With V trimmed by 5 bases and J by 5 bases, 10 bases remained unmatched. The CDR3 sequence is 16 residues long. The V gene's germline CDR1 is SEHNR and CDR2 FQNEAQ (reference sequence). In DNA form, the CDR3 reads TGTGCCAGCAGCCCCCGGGGAGCGGGGGTTACCGGGGAGCTGTTTTTT. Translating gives CASSPRGAGVTGELFF.

The CDR3 spells CASPNKLRRQETQYF. In nucleotides, the CDR3 is TGTGCCAGCCCTAACAAACTCAGGCGACAAGAGACCCAGTACTTC. V gene TRBV6-1 combines with J gene TRBJ2-5; D remains ambiguous. CDR1 is MNHNS, CDR2 SASEGT, per germline. The CDR3 is 15 residues long. Trimming stripped 8 bases from V and 2 bases from J, with 18 bases between.

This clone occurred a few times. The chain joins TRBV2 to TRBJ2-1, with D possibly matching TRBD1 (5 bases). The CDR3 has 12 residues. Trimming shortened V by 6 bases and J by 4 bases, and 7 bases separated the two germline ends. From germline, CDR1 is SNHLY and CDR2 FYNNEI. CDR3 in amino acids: CASRGVYNEQFF. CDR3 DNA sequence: TGTGCCAGCAGAGGGGTTTACAATGAGCAGTTCTTC.

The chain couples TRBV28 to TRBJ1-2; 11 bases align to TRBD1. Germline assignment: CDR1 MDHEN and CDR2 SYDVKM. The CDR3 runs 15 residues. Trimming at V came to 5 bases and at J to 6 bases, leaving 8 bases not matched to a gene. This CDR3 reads CASSGGGDRGNGYTF. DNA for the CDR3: TGTGCCAGCAGTGGGGGAGGGGACAGGGGGAATGGCTACACCTTC.

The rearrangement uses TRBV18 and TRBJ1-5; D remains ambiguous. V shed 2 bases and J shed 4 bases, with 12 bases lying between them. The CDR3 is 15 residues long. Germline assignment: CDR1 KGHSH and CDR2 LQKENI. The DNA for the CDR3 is TGTGCCAGCTCACCAGGCACAGTCCGGAATCAGCCCCAGCATTTT. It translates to CASSPGTVRNQPQHF.

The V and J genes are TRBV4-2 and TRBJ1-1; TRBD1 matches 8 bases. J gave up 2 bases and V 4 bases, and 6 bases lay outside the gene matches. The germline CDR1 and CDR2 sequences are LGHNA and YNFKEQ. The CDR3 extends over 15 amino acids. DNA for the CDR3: TGTGCCAGCAGCCCCACAGGGGGGCGAAACACTGAAGCTTTCTTT. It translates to CASSPTGGRNTEAFF.